The 10 T cell receptor beta chains below were found in one sample sequenced in a study of shared clonotypes between healthy human individuals. Repertoires were generated with immunoSEQ multiplex PCR, while TCRdb's copy carries only in-frame clones and drops some. Found here are around 940,000 clones, roughly 72% of them singletons; the top ten hold roughly 1.5%. Sequenced material: memory CD4+ T cells sorted from blood. Subset here: CD45RA-negative fraction. The source of these receptors is a man younger than 35 in good health.

V and J are TRBV5-1 and TRBJ2-3; TRBD2 is a possible D gene (6 bases). The CDR3 spans 14 residues. The V and J ends lost 6 bases and 6 bases respectively, with 17 bases between them. Germline CDR1 and CDR2: SGHRS and YFSETQ. CDR3 in amino acids: CASNSIPGEDTQYF. As DNA, the CDR3 is TGCGCCAGCAACTCGATTCCGGGGGAGGATACGCAGTATTTT.

J is TRBJ2-7 and V is TRBV19, with 9 bases matching TRBD1. This CDR3 has 14 amino acids. With V trimmed by 5 bases and J by 4 bases, 6 bases remained unmatched. Germline assignment: CDR1 LNHDA and CDR2 SQIVND (reference sequence). CDR3 coding DNA: TGTGCCAGTAGTCCCGACAGGGGGGATTACGAGCAGTACTTC. It yields the protein CASSPDRGDYEQYF.

The V and J genes are TRBV12-5 and TRBJ2-1; 7 nucleotides agree with TRBD1. V was clipped by 6 bases and J by 5 bases; unmatched bases: 10. Germline V gene sequence: CDR1 LGHNT, CDR2 FRNRAP. The CDR3 covers 15 residues. The CDR3 DNA reads TGTGCTAGTGGCCCTACCGGGACAGCCAACAATGAGCAGTTCTTC. Translation: CASGPTGTANNEQFF.

The V gene is TRBV29-1, the J gene TRBJ2-7, with D perhaps matching TRBD2 (6 bases). This CDR3 is built from 13 residues. Looked up from germline, CDR1 is SQVTM and CDR2 is ANQGSEA. V lost 7 bases to trimming and J lost 0 bases, with 13 bases between them. The DNA of the CDR3 is TGCAGCGCCCTTGGGGGGAGCTCCTACGAGCAGTACTTC. As protein: CSALGGSSYEQYF.

This sequence joins TRBV7-9 and TRBJ1-6, with 8 bases matching TRBD1. The germline gives CDR1 SEHNR, CDR2 FQNEAQ (reference sequence). The CDR3 consists of 15 residues. The trim removed 4 bases at V and 9 bases at J, leaving 8 bases unmatched. The CDR3: CASSSTGGVISPLHF. The CDR3 nucleotides are TGTGCCAGCAGCTCAACAGGGGGAGTAATTTCACCCCTCCACTTT.

This sequence joins TRBV18 and TRBJ1-5; 10 positions agree with TRBD1. In germline, CDR1 is KGHSH, CDR2 LQKENI. There are 14 residues in the CDR3. V was pared by 5 bases and J by 6 bases, with 4 bases of the junction left unmatched. The chain's CDR3 is CASSSGTGVQPQHF. CDR3 DNA sequence: TGTGCCAGCTCATCCGGGACAGGGGTTCAGCCCCAGCATTTT.

The sample holds one count of this clone. V is TRBV5-1 and J is TRBJ2-2, with unresolved D. The CDR3 length is 14 residues. The germline CDR1 and CDR2 sequences are SGHRS and YFSETQ. V was cut by 9 bases and J by 0 bases, with 12 bases left in between. The CDR3 sequence: CATSIAANTGELFF. For the CDR3, the DNA is TGCGCCACCTCTATAGCCGCGAACACCGGGGAGCTGTTTTTT.

V gene TRBV9 combines with J gene TRBJ1-2; D is uncertain. V lost 4 bases, J lost 3 bases, and 10 bases lay in between. Germline V gene data show CDR1 as SGDLS and CDR2 as YYNGEE. CDR3 length: 13 amino acids. CDR3 amino acids: CASSSDIYYGYTF. The CDR3 nucleotides read TGTGCCAGCAGCTCTGACATCTACTATGGCTACACCTTC.

The chain links TRBV7-9 to TRBJ2-7; the D gene is possibly TRBD1 (5 bases). V gave up 5 bases and J gave up 1 base, with 9 bases separating them. The germline CDR1 and CDR2 sequences are SEHNR and FQNEAQ (reference sequence). The CDR3 totals 13 residues. CDR3 nucleotides: TGTGCCAGCAGCAAGGACAATTCCTACGAGCAGTACTTC. The encoded protein is CASSKDNSYEQYF. The whole variable domain, remainder taken from reference TRBV7-9 and TRBJ2-7, is DTGVSQNPRHKITKRGQNVTFRCDPISEHNRLYWYRQTLGQGPEFLTYFQNEAQLEKSRLLSDRFSAERPKGSFSTLEIQRTEQGDSAMYLCASSKDNSYEQYFGPGTRLTVT.

The chain has TRBV30 and TRBJ1-4; D might be TRBD1 (6 bases). The germline V gene has CDR1 GTSNPN and CDR2 SVGIG (reference sequence). This CDR3 spans 15 amino acids. V lost 1 base and J 6 bases, leaving 15 bases between the germline ends. CDR3 loop: CAWSGGRAGDEKLFF. CDR3 sequence (DNA): TGTGCCTGGAGTGGAGGAAGGGCAGGGGATGAAAAACTGTTTTTT.